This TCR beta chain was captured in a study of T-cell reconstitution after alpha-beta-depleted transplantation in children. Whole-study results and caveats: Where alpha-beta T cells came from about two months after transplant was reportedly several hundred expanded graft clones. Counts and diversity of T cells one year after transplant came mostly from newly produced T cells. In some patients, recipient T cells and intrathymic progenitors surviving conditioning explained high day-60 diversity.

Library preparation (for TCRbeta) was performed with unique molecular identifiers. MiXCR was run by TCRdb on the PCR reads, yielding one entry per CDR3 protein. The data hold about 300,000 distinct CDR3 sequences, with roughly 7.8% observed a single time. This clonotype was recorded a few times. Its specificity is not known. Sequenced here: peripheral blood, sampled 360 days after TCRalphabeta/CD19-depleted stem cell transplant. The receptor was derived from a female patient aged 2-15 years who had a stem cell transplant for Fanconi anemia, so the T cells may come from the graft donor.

CDR3 region: CASSFWDRVIRTEAFF. The DNA for the CDR3 is TGTGCCAGCAGTTTTTGGGACAGGGTGATTAGGACTGAAGCTTTCTTT. J is TRBJ1-1 and V is TRBV12-3 or TRBV12-4; 9 nucleotides align to TRBD1. V trimming: 3 bases; J trimming: 5 bases; junction bases outside the gene matches: 10. This CDR3 contains 16 residues.